This T cell receptor beta chain was captured by sequencing in a study of T cell repertoires in cytomegalovirus infection (dated by TCRdb to 2018 to 2020). Concerning the study at large: The peptide stimulations were aimed at well-studied HLA-B-restricted epitopes as well as recently identified HLA-C-restricted CMV epitopes, whose presentation resists viral immunomodulation. The HLA type of each donor mattered for the analysis, because public TCR beta signatures pointed to carriage of CMV infection along with the matching HLA type.

V and J are truncated by 5 bases and 0 bases respectively, leaving an intervening sequence of 30 bases. From its cysteine to its phenylalanine, the CDR3 spans 21 amino acids. Only the CDR3 DNA stays, 63 bases, in frame from base 1. From the germline V gene (reference sequence), CDR1 is MNHEY and CDR2 is SMNVEV. Sequencing took place on an Illumina HiSeq 1500. Using fastp trimming at Q25 and MiXCR clonotype assembly, TCRdb reanalyzed the public sequencing data and kept in-frame beta chains. All rows with the same CDR3 protein become a single entry with the most common DNA and genes. The sample records 300,000 to 400,000 distinct CDR3 sequences, roughly 28% of which are singletons. The top ten clones comprise roughly 20% of the sample. Reading the label with the study, this specimen's treatment or condition is: in vitro stimulation with specific CMV peptide epitopes to enrich CMV-specific T cells. Study-wide conclusions, independent of this receptor: Carriers of CMV infection plus the relevant HLA type were discriminated by the cumulative frequency of public TCR beta family members in the study cohort and in an independent roughly 320-donor cohort. The ex vivo response was dominated by HLA-C-restricted CMV-specific TCR beta clonotypes, which also provided the single most frequent clonotype in two of eight donors.

A few counts support this clonotype. There is no known antigen for this receptor. The input lacks base qualities; no much larger clone sits a single base away. The origin of this receptor is a human donor in good health (CMV status not recorded). Some clones in this sample may be carry-over from other donors' samples. The rearranged chain carries TRBV27 and TRBJ2-3; the best D guess is TRBD2, with 7 bases matching. Sequencing was performed on cultured PBMCs, taken from culture after CMV antigen stimulation. At the DNA level, the sequence is TGTGCCAGCAGTCCCCCCGGGGGGCCCATCCCTATCCAATCTAGCACAGATACGCAGTATTTT. Its protein is CASSPPGGPIPIQSSTDTQYF.